This T cell receptor (beta chain) was captured in a study of tissue T cells after allogeneic stem cell transplantation. Study details: Patients with graft-versus-host disease had grafts: four unmodified, three CD34-selected and T-cell-depleted.

Produced via immunoSEQ multiplex PCR; TCRdb's table is partial and in-frame only. This table holds 26,000 or so clones, roughly 89% found once. Germline loops: CDR1 MGHDK, CDR2 SYGVNS. With 3 bases removed from V and 9 bases from J, the gap between germline ends came to 9 bases. This CDR3 has 12 amino acids. The chain uses TRBV25-1 and TRBJ2-4, with a weak D call TRBD2 (6 bases). The sequenced sample was blood, obtained before transplantation. The TCR sequence derives from a male donor aged 60 or over who later had graft-versus-host disease after an allogeneic stem cell transplant. CDR3 nucleotide sequence: TGTGCCAGCAGTGACGGGGGTTCCATTCAGTACTTC. Residues: CASSDGGSIQYF.